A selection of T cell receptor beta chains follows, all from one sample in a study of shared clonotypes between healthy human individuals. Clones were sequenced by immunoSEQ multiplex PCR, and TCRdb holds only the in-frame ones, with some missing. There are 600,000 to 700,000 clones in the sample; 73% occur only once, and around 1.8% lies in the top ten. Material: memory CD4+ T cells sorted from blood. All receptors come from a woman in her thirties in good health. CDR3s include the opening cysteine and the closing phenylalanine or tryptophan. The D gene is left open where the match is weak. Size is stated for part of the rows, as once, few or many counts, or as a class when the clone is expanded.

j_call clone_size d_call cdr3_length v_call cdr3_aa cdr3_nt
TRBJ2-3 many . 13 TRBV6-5 CASRPGRAGTQYF TGTGCCAGCAGACCCGGACGGGCAGGGACGCAGTATTTT
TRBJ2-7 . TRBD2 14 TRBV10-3 CAISEAGWVYEQYF TGTGCCATCAGTGAAGCGGGATGGGTCTACGAGCAGTACTTC
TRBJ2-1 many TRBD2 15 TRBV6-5 CASSYWLAGYNEQFF TGTGCCAGCAGTTACTGGCTAGCGGGATACAATGAGCAGTTCTTC
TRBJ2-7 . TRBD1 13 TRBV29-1 CSVGQGAYYEQYF TGCAGCGTTGGGCAGGGGGCATACTACGAGCAGTACTTC
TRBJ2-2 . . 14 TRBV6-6 CASSWTANTGELFF TGTGCCAGCAGTTGGACAGCAAATACCGGGGAGCTGTTTTTT
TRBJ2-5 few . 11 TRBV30 CACSGQETQYF TGTGCCTGTTCAGGGCAAGAGACCCAGTACTTC
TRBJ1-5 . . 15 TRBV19 CASKSAGPQKQPQHF TGTGCCAGTAAGTCAGCTGGACCCCAAAAGCAGCCCCAGCATTTT
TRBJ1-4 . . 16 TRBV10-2 CASSGSLAPTNEKLFF TGCGCCAGCAGCGGATCGTTAGCACCAACTAATGAAAAACTGTTTTTT
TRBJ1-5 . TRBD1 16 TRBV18 CASSPTGGGFREPQHF TGTGCCAGCTCACCAACAGGGGGCGGTTTCAGGGAGCCCCAGCATTTT
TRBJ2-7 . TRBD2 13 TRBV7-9 CASSLGGPYEQYF TGTGCCAGCAGCTTGGGAGGGCCCTACGAGCAGTACTTC
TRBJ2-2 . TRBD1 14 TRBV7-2 CASSRQGDTGELFF TGTGCCAGCAGCCGACAGGGAGACACCGGGGAGCTGTTTTTT